This T cell receptor (beta chain) was identified during a study of cytomegalovirus exposure and HLA in healthy donors. Note on this clone: Its antigen is unidentified.

The donors were part of the roughly 120-subject validation cohort, which stood apart from the approximately 700-subject first cohort. This table comes from immunoSEQ multiplex PCR, and its TCRdb copy is limited to in-frame clones, with some not included. The sample has over 150,000 clones; approximately 80% are singletons. Findings of the study overall: Overall, around 160 TCR beta chains were annotated as cytomegalovirus-associated. According to a subsequent analysis, TCR clusters from the first cohort were inclined to appear together in the roughly 130 validation repertoires. Reportedly, diagnosis of cytomegalovirus status by the classifier showed high specificity and sensitivity.

Germline V CDR1 and CDR2: SGHTA, FQGNSA. This CDR3 comprises 14 residues. Trimming removed 5 bases at V and 11 bases at J, with 21 bases between. The sequenced sample was PBMCs. The chain couples TRBV7-2 to TRBJ1-1; D is unresolved. The receptor comes from a woman under 40 in good health and CMV-seropositive. Here the CDR3 reads CASSHPGGGIMAFF. The CDR3 bases are TGTGCCAGCAGCCACCCCGGCGGAGGGATTATGGCTTTCTTT.